This T cell receptor (beta chain) appears in the sequencing data of a study of T cell repertoires in cytomegalovirus infection. In TCRdb, the reads were re-called with MiXCR into one record per CDR3 protein. The sample lists 680,000 or so distinct CDR3 sequences; 35% were seen once. V dropped 7 bases and J dropped 6 bases, with 7 bases sitting between them. This CDR3 has 10 amino acids. CDR1 and CDR2 (germline): MNHNS, SASEGT. The sample holds a few counts of this clonotype. The sequence was obtained from a human donor in good health (CMV status not recorded). Some clones in this sample may be carry-over from other donors' samples. Sequenced material: PBMCs. The V and J genes are TRBV6-1 and TRBJ2-7; D unclear. CDR3 bases: TGTGCCAGCACCCTCGGCGAGCAGTACTTC. Amino acid sequence: CASTLGEQYF.